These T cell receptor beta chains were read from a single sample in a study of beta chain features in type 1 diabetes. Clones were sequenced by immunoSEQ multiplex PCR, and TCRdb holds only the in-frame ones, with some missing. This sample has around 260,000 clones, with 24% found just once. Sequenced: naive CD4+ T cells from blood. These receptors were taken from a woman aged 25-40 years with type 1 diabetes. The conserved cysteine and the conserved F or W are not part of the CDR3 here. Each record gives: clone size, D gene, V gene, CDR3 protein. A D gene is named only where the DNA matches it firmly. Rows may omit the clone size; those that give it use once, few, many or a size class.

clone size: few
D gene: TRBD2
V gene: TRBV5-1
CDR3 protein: ASSRGLAISTDTQY

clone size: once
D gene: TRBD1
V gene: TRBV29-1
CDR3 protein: SVVLIGGQGIQETQY

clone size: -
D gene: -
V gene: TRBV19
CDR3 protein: ASTRGTGYSNQPQH

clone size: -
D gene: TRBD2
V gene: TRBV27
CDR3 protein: ASSLTRRGRIYEQY

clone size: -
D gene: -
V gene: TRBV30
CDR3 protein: AWTGAYEQY

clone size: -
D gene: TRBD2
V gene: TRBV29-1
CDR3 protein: SRLSSGPWEQY

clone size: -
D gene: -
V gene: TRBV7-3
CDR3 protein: ASSPGLHNEQF

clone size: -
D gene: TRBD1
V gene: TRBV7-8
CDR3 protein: ASSGRDRPYYGYT

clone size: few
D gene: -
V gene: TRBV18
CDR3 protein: ASSPRTTDGYT

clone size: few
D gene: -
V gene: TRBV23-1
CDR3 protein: ASSRREGIPNQPQH

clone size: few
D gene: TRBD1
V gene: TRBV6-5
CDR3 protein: ASRTGNYGYT

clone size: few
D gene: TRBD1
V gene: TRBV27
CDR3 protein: ASSPLPTGSGYT

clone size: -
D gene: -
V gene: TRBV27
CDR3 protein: ASSGARGGSNQPQH

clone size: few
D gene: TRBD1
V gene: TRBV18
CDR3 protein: ASSPDRVRNEQF

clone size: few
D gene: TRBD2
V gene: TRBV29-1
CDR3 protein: SVEEGRLAGNNEQF

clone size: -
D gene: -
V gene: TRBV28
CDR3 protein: ASSLAGEYPDYGYT

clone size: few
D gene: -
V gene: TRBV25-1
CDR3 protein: ASSEFLGRDAGANVLT

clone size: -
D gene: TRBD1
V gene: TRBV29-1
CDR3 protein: SAEGQIYTDTQY

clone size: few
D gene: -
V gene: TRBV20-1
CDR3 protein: RLRGEAF

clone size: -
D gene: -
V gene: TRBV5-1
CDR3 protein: PVCGPHNQPQH

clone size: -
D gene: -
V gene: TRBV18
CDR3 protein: ASSPVTQGYGYT

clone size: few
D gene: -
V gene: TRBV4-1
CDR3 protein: ASSHGVLGPNQPQH

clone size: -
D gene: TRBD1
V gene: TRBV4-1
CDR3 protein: ASSQVGRDRPYEQY

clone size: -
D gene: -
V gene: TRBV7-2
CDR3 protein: ASSPWERAKNIQY

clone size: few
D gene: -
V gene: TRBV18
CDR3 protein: ASSPEGVDQQY

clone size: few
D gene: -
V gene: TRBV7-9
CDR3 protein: ASKWGDATNEKLF

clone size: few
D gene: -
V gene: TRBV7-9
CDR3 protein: ASSPTYNEQF

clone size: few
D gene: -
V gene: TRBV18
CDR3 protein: ASSPPGQGTDTQY

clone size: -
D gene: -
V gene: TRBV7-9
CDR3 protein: ASRIGFANTGELF

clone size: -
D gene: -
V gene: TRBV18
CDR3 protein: ASYQGFSGANVLT

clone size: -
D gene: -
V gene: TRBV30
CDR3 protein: ARSAGSQDTQY

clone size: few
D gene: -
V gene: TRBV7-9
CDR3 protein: ASSLVGSSYNEQF